This T cell receptor (beta chain) was identified during a study of control samples from healthy donors and cancer patients (dated by TCRdb to about 2020). Libraries were made using the immunoSEQ multiplex PCR assay. TCRdb took this table from immuneACCESS and kept in-frame rearrangements with V and J called. Such tables lack part of the clones; where checked against another copy, unresolved V genes explain under half of the gap, and the rest is unexplained. Present in this sample are approximately 170,000 clones, 80% to 95% of which were seen just once. About 0.73% of the sample rests with the top ten. A remark on this clone: Its specific antigen is unknown. Qualities for individual bases were not recorded, and no much larger clone is one base off.

The CDR3 runs 17 residues from the cysteine to the phenylalanine. CDR3 DNA only is kept here, 51 bases in frame from base 1. V is cut back by 5 bases and J by 3 bases, with 10 bases in the junction unmatched. As encoded in the germline V gene, CDR1 is SGHTA while CDR2 is FQGNSA. Sequencing was done on a sample of blood. Recombination joined TRBV7-2 with TRBJ1-5; TRBD1 fits 10 bases in the junction. The TCR was taken from a woman aged 30 to 39 in good health. The CDR3 protein sequence reads: CASSRDRGPIVNQPQHF. DNA sequence: TGTGCCAGCAGCCGGGACAGGGGCCCGATTGTCAATCAGCCCCAGCATTTT.